The TCR beta chain described here comes from a study of Ad26.COV2.S vaccination and SARS-CoV-2 variants. Study as a whole: Participants got Ad26.COV2.S intramuscularly, once or twice 56 days apart.

TCRdb's copy holds only in-frame clones and misses some; the assay was immunoSEQ multiplex PCR. The table includes some 250,000 clones, approximately 87% detected once. Whole-study results and caveats: Those who received vaccine or placebo ended up with similar non-spike TCR breadth.

Remarks on this clone: Its antigen is currently unknown.

Treatment meaning: 19 received Ad26.COV2.S at low or high dose, single or two shots; roughly 5 received placebo; per-sample allocation not given. It was on day 63 after the first vaccine or placebo injection that samples were taken. The CDR3 has 19 residues. This TCR came from a person aged 18-65 years who received the Ad26.COV2.S COVID-19 vaccine or a placebo. The genes are TRBV21-1 and TRBJ2-2; TRBD2, the table's D call, lacks a check against the DNA. TRBV21-1 is deemed a pseudogene. Material: peripheral blood, obtained in a trial of Ad26.COV2.S vaccine versus placebo. This CDR3 reads CASSKERGSGGANTGELFF. CDR3 in DNA: TGTGCCAGCAGCAAAGAAAGAGGTAGCGGGGGGGCGAACACCGGGGAGCTGTTTTTT.